The present T cell receptor (beta chain) was sequenced within a study of blood T cell repertoires in COVID-19. Study information: Specimens from acute and convalescent COVID-19 originated in the United States, Italy and Spain. Nucleic acid was either cDNA or gDNA, and it came from T cells, B-cell-depleted T cells, or PBMCs.

Sequencing used immunoSEQ multiplex PCR; TCRdb keeps in-frame clones, though not all of them. The table lists a few hundred thousand clones, about 89% of them singletons. This TCR came from a man aged 18 to 35 who had recovered from COVID-19. Sequenced input: peripheral blood.

CDR3 region: CASSPGQGNQPQHF. The CDR3 nucleotides are TGTGCCAGCAGCCCGGGACAGGGCAATCAGCCCCAGCATTTT. The chain links TRBV11-2 to TRBJ1-5; 8 bases agree with TRBD1. The CDR3 is 14 amino acids. The V gene end was trimmed by 5 bases and the J gene end by 2 bases; junction bases not matched to a gene: 2. Germline V gene sequence: CDR1 SGHAT, CDR2 FQNNGV.